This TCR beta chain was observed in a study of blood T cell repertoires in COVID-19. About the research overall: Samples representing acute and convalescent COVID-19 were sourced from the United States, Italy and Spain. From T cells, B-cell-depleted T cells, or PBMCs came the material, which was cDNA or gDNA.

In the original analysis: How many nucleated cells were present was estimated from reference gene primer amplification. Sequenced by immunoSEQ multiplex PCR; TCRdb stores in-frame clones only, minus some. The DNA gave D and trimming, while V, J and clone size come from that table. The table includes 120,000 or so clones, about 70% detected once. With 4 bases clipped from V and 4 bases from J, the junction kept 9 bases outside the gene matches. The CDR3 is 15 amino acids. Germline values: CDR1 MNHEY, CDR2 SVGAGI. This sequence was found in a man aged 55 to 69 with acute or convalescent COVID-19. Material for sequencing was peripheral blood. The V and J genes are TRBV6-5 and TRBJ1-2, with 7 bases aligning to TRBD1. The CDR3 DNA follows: TGTGCCAGCAGTTTCCCGCGACAGGGAAGCTATGGCTACACCTTC. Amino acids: CASSFPRQGSYGYTF.